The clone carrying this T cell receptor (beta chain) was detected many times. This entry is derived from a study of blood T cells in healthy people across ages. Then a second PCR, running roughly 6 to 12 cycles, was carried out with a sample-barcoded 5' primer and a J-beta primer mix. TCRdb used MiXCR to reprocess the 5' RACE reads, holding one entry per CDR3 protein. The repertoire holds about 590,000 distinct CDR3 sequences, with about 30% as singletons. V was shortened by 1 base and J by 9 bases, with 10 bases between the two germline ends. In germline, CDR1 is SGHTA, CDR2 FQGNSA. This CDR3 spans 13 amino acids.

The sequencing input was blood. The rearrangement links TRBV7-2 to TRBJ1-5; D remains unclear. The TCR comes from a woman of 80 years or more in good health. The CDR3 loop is CASSLEAVSPQHF. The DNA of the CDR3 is TGTGCCAGCAGCTTAGAAGCTGTCTCGCCCCAGCATTTT.